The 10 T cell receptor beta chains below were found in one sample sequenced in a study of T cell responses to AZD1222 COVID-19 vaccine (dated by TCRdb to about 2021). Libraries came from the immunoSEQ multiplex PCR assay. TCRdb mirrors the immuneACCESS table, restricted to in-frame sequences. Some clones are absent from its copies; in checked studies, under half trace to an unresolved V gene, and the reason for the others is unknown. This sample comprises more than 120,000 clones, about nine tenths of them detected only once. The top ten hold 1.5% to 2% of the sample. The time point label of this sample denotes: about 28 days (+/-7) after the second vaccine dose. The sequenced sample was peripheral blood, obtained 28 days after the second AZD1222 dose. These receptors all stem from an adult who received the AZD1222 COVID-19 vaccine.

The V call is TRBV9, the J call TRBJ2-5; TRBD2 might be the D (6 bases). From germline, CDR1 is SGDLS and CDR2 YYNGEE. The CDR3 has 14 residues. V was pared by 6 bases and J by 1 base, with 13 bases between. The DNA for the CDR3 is TGTGCCAGCAACCCGGCGGGGTTCCAAGAGACCCAGTACTTC. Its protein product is CASNPAGFQETQYF.

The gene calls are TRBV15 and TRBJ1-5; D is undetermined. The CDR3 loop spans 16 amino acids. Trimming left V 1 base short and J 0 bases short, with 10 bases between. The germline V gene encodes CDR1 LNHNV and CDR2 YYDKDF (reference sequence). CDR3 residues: CATSRAVGRSNQPQHF. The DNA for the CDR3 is TGTGCCACCAGCAGAGCGGTCGGCCGTAGCAATCAGCCCCAGCATTTT.

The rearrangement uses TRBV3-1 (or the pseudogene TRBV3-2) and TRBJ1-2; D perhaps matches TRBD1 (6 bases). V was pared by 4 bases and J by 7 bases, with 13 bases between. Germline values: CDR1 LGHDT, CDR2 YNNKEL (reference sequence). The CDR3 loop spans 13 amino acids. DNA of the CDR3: TGTGCCAGCAGCCTGGGGGCTCGGAGTGGCTACACCTTC. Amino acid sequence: CASSLGARSGYTF.

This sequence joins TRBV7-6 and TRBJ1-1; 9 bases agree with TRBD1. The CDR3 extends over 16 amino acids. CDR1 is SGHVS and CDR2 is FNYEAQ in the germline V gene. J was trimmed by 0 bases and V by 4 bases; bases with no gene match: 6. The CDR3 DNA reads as TGTGCCAGCAGCTCGTGGGGACAGGGAATGAACACTGAAGCTTTCTTT. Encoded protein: CASSSWGQGMNTEAFF.

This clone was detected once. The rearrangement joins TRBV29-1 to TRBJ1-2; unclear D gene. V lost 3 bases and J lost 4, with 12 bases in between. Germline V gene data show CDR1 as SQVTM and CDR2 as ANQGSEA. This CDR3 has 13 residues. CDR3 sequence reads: CSVEGTVGYGYTF. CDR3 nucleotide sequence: TGCAGCGTTGAGGGAACTGTTGGCTATGGCTACACCTTC.

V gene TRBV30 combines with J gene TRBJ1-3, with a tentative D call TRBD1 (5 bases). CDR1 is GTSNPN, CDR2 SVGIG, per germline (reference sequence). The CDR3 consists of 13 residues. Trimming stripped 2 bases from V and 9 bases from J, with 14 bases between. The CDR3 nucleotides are TGTGCCTGGAGTTACCGGGACCCAAGCACCATATATTTT. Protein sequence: CAWSYRDPSTIYF.

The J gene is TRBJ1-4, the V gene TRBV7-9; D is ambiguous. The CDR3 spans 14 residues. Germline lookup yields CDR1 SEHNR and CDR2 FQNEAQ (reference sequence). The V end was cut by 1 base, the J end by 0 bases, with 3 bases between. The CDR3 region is CASSLGATNEKLFF. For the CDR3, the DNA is TGTGCCAGCAGCTTAGGTGCAACTAATGAAAAACTGTTTTTT.

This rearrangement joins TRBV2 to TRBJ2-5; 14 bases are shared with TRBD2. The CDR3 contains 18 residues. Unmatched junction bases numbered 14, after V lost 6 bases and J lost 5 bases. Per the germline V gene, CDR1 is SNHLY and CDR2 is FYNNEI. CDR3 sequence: CASRPGLAGGPRGETQYF. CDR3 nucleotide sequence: TGTGCCAGCAGACCCGGACTAGCGGGGGGCCCAAGAGGGGAGACCCAGTACTTC.

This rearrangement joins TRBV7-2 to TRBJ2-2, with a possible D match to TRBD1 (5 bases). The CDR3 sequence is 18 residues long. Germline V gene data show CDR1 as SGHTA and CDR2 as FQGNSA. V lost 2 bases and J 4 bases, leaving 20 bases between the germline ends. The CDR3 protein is CASSLYTPQGGFTGELFF. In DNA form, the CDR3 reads TGTGCCAGCAGCTTATATACCCCGCAGGGTGGGTTCACCGGGGAGCTGTTTTTT.

CDR3 sequence: CAISESRRVNTEAFF. The CDR3 region has the DNA TGTGCCATCAGTGAGTCGCGGAGGGTCAACACTGAAGCTTTCTTT. The V and J genes are TRBV10-3 and TRBJ1-1; D uncertain. V lost 0 bases and J 2 bases, leaving 10 bases between the germline ends. The CDR3 is 15 residues long. Germline CDR1 reads ENHRY; CDR2 reads SYGVKD.